This is a list of T cell receptor beta chains from one sample in a study of blood T cell repertoires in COVID-19. Clones were read by immunoSEQ multiplex PCR, and TCRdb kept only the in-frame ones, dropping some. Among over 150,000 clones listed, about 86% were seen once. Source material: PBMCs or T cells enriched from blood (not recorded which). Receptors were obtained from a man aged 50 to 60 who had recovered from COVID-19. Both conserved end residues are part of each CDR3. Clone size is not always given. Where it is, it says once, few, many or a class for expanded clones.

TRBV9	TRBJ2-3	.	CASSVEPEGNTQYF
TRBV7-9	TRBJ2-1	.	CASSQRTGGSNEQFF
TRBV18	TRBJ1-2	.	CASFAEPTGSGYTF
TRBV24-1	TRBJ2-3	.	CATSDSTGTRPSTDTQYF
TRBV5-1	TRBJ2-1	.	CASSPMERMKQFF
TRBV7-2	TRBJ1-2	.	CASSIQSSDYTF
TRBV19	TRBJ1-6	once	CASSPRGLVSPLHF
TRBV10-3	TRBJ2-1	.	CAISEALRRGGNEQFF
TRBV5-1	TRBJ2-7	.	CASSLAGQGAFEQYF
TRBV24-1	TRBJ1-4	.	CATTNDREGEEKLFF
TRBV4-2	TRBJ1-2	.	CASSQDISWGESGGYTF
TRBV11-2	TRBJ2-3	.	CASSSGGQGGYTDTQYF
TRBV5-1	TRBJ1-3	.	CASSRTAGNTIYF
TRBV5-1	TRBJ2-5	.	CASTRQETQYF
TRBV27	TRBJ2-1	.	CASSPSGTTYNEQFF
TRBV11-2	TRBJ1-5	.	CASSLDRGSNQPQHF
TRBV3-1/TRBV3-2	TRBJ1-6	few	CASSQEGGGKGGNSPLHF
TRBV6-2/TRBV6-3	TRBJ1-5	.	CASSYTGHSNQPQHF
TRBV3-1/TRBV3-2	TRBJ1-3	.	CASSQVQLSGNTIYF
TRBV7-2	TRBJ1-5	.	CASSRTTGAGGPQHF
TRBV6-5	TRBJ1-3	.	CASSPQDSRGNTIYF
TRBV5-1	TRBJ2-3	.	CASSLTSGGADTQYF
TRBV7-2	TRBJ2-2	.	CASSEPTGVVGELFF
TRBV7-9	TRBJ2-3	.	CASSQTGGSTDTQYF
TRBV6-2/TRBV6-3	TRBJ1-4	.	CASSRTGSNEKLFF
TRBV7-9	TRBJ2-7	.	CASSGNRLPTYEQYF
TRBV6-5	TRBJ2-7	many	CASTAGGQASYEQYF
TRBV10-2	TRBJ1-6	once	CASSESGFTTLHF
TRBV3-1/TRBV3-2	TRBJ1-1	.	CASSQAPWRGNTEAFF
TRBV14	TRBJ1-6	.	CASSQGRVSNSPLHF
TRBV5-1	TRBJ2-3	.	CASSSQGDTQYF
TRBV13	TRBJ1-1	.	CASSSYYRNRGATEAFF
TRBV9	TRBJ1-6	.	CASSVSGRGSNSPLHF
TRBV19	TRBJ1-2	.	CASSSRGRWDGYTF
TRBV19	TRBJ1-5	few	CASSQPRTGNQPQHF
TRBV7-2	TRBJ1-4	.	CASSLQGIDHEKLFF
TRBV30	TRBJ2-1	once	CAWTDRGSNEQFF
TRBV11-2	TRBJ2-3	.	CASSLDRGSDTQYF
TRBV5-1	TRBJ2-1	.	CASTYRQGGLYNEQFF
TRBV7-9	TRBJ2-7	.	CASSSDGPGEQYF
TRBV19	TRBJ1-3	few	CASSIGGGSGNTIYF
TRBV6-5	TRBJ1-1	.	CASSQYKDGGAFF
TRBV19	TRBJ1-4	.	CASSPYNTNEKLFF
TRBV9	TRBJ2-1	few	CASSVAADYNEQFF
TRBV5-1	TRBJ2-7	.	CASSATGVEQYF
TRBV14	TRBJ2-3	.	CASSPTGGPPEGDTQYF
TRBV21-1	TRBJ2-5	.	CASSKGEETQYF
TRBV4-1	TRBJ1-5	.	CASSQDSGHRNQPQHF
TRBV6-1	TRBJ2-7	.	CASSERGQGAFYEQYF
TRBV27	TRBJ1-2	few	CASSRTGNYGYTF
TRBV7-2	TRBJ2-5	.	CASSRLGSQETQYF
TRBV5-5	TRBJ2-6	.	CASSPRPLEGANVLTF
TRBV5-1	TRBJ1-2	.	CASSTQGDYGYTF
TRBV5-1	TRBJ2-1	.	CASSPSGGYFNEQFF
TRBV5-4	TRBJ2-7	.	CASSLAGMSYEQYF
TRBV18	TRBJ2-3	.	CASSPRRLARGSTDTQYF
TRBV19	TRBJ2-5	.	CASSIAAGAGETQYF